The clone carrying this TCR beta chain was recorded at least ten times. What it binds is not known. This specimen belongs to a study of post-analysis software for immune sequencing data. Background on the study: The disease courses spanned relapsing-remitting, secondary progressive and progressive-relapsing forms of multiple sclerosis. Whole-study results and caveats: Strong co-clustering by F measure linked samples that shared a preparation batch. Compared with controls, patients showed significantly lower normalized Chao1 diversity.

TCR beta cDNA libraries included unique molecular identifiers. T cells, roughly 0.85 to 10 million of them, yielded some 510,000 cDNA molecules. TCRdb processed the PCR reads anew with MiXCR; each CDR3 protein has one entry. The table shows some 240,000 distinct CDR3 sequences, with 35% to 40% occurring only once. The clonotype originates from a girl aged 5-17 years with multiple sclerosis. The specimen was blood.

The DNA for the CDR3 is TGCAGTGCAGTCGGGACTGCGGATACGCAGTATTTT. Residues: CSAVGTADTQYF. The J gene is TRBJ2-3, the V gene TRBV20-1; D might be TRBD2 (6 bases). The CDR3 runs to 12 residues. Looked up from germline, CDR1 is DFQATT and CDR2 is SNEGSKA (reference sequence). Trimming stripped 6 bases from V and 6 bases from J, with 13 bases between.